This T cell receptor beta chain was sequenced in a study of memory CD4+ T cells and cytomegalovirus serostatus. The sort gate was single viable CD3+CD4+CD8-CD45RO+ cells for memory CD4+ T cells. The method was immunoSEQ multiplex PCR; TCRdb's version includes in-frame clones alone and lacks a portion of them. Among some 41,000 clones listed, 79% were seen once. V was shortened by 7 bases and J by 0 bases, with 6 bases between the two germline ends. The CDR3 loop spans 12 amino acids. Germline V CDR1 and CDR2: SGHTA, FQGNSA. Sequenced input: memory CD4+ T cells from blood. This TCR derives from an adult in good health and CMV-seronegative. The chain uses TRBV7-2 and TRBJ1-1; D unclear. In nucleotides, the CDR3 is TGTGCCAGCAAAATCTTGAACACTGAAGCTTTCTTT. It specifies CASKILNTEAFF.